A selection of T cell receptor beta chains follows, all from one sample in a study of blood T cell repertoires in COVID-19. Clones were read by immunoSEQ multiplex PCR, and TCRdb kept only the in-frame ones, dropping some. Of approximately 76,000 clones in the sample, approximately 89% were seen once. The specimen was peripheral blood. These receptors were taken from a woman of 80 years or more with active or convalescent COVID-19. The CDR3 runs from the conserved cysteine through the conserved F or W. A D gene is named only where the DNA matches it firmly. A clone size is listed for some rows: how often the clone was seen (once, few, many), or a class if it is expanded.

DNA	CDR3	D	size	J	V	length
TGTGCCAGCAGTTTGTCCGGGACAGAGTCCTCTGGAAACACCATATATTTT	CASSLSGTESSGNTIYF	TRBD1	NA	TRBJ1-3	TRBV28	17
TGTGCCAGCAGCTTAAGGGGGACAGGGAAGAATTCACCCCTCCACTTT	CASSLRGTGKNSPLHF	TRBD1	NA	TRBJ1-6	TRBV7-2	16
TGTGCCAGCAGCTTAGAGGAGAATCAGCCCCAGCATTTT	CASSLEENQPQHF	NA	NA	TRBJ1-5	TRBV7-9	13
TGTGCCAGCAGACCTACAGGGGAGGATCAGCCCCAGCATTTT	CASRPTGEDQPQHF	TRBD1	NA	TRBJ1-5	TRBV7-9	14
TGTGCCAGCAGTTACTCAGGGGGTGATGACACCATATATTTT	CASSYSGGDDTIYF	NA	few	TRBJ1-3	TRBV6-6	14
TGTGCCAGCAGTGAGCCGCCTTTGGCTAGCTCCTATAATTCACCCCTCCACTTT	CASSEPPLASSYNSPLHF	NA	NA	TRBJ1-6	TRBV6-1	18
TGTGCCAGCAGCCGTAGACAGGGAAACACAGATACGCAGTATTTT	CASSRRQGNTDTQYF	TRBD1	NA	TRBJ2-3	TRBV11-3	15
TGTGCCAGTTTTGCAGGGGTCGAGACCCAGTACTTC	CASFAGVETQYF	NA	NA	TRBJ2-5	TRBV19	12
TGTGCCAGCAGCCGCGTCCCCGAAGCTTTCTTT	CASSRVPEAFF	NA	NA	TRBJ1-1	TRBV28	11
TGTGCCAGCAGTTACACAGTTGCGGGCAAAAATGGCTACACCTTC	CASSYTVAGKNGYTF	NA	NA	TRBJ1-2	TRBV6-5	15
TGTGCCAGCAACCGACAGGGGGACACTGAAGCTTTCTTT	CASNRQGDTEAFF	TRBD1	NA	TRBJ1-1	TRBV25-1	13
TGTGCCAGCAGAAACTCCGGGACAGGGTTTGTCTACACCTTC	CASRNSGTGFVYTF	TRBD1	NA	TRBJ1-2	TRBV6-5	14
TGTGCCTGGTGGGGGGGAGATGAAAAACTGTTTTTT	CAWWGGDEKLFF	NA	NA	TRBJ1-4	TRBV30	12
TGTGCCAGCAGCTTTGGAGTCTCCTACGAGCAGTACTTC	CASSFGVSYEQYF	NA	NA	TRBJ2-7	TRBV5-5	13
TGTGCCAGCAGTTATACAGCGACAGGGGAGAAGGGAAAACTGTTTTTT	CASSYTATGEKGKLFF	TRBD1	NA	TRBJ1-4	TRBV6-5	16
TGTGCCAGCAGCCAAGGACATAAAGAGACCCAGTACTTC	CASSQGHKETQYF	NA	NA	TRBJ2-5	TRBV3-1/TRBV3-2	13
TGCGCCAGCAGCTGGAGTGGGACAGGAAATTCACCCCTCCACTTT	CASSWSGTGNSPLHF	TRBD1	NA	TRBJ1-6	TRBV5-1	15
TGTGCCAGCAGCTCGTTACAGGGAGATGAGCAGTACTTC	CASSSLQGDEQYF	NA	NA	TRBJ2-7	TRBV11-3	13
TGTGCCAGCAGCTTCGACAGGGGAGTAACAGACGAGCAGTACTTC	CASSFDRGVTDEQYF	TRBD1	few	TRBJ2-7	TRBV7-2	15
TGTGCCAGCAGCCCCCCCGCGGCCTACGAGCAGTACTTC	CASSPPAAYEQYF	NA	NA	TRBJ2-7	TRBV7-2	13
TGTGCCAGCAGTCGAACCCCCTGGAGGATACCCTACGAGCAGTACTTC	CASSRTPWRIPYEQYF	NA	NA	TRBJ2-7	TRBV28	16
TGTGCCAGCAGCTCAACACCACAGGGCCCGGCTTTCTTT	CASSSTPQGPAFF	NA	NA	TRBJ1-1	TRBV7-2	13
TGTGCCAGCAGTCATTTCTCACTGCCGACTAGGGGGCGCGCAGATACGCAGTATTTT	CASSHFSLPTRGRADTQYF	NA	few	TRBJ2-3	TRBV6-6	19
TGTGCCAGCAGTTACTCCAGGGTGGGTCAGCCCCAGCATTTT	CASSYSRVGQPQHF	NA	NA	TRBJ1-5	TRBV6-2/TRBV6-3	14
TGTGCCAGCAGCCCGGGAGGGTCCGGGGAGACCCAGTACTTC	CASSPGGSGETQYF	TRBD2	NA	TRBJ2-5	TRBV7-3	14
TGTGCCAGCAGTGAGCGGGGGGCAAACACCGGGGAGCTGTTTTTT	CASSERGANTGELFF	TRBD2	NA	TRBJ2-2	TRBV2	15
TGTGCCATCAGTGAGTCGGGACACTTCTATGGCTACACCTTC	CAISESGHFYGYTF	NA	few	TRBJ1-2	TRBV10-3	14
TGCGCCAGCAGCCGCTTAGGGACTAACACCGGGGAGCTGTTTTTT	CASSRLGTNTGELFF	NA	NA	TRBJ2-2	TRBV5-1	15
TGTGCCAGCAGCCTCGGGACAGGGAGGGACACTGAAGCTTTCTTT	CASSLGTGRDTEAFF	TRBD1	once	TRBJ1-1	TRBV5-4	15